The TCR beta chain under discussion was sequenced for a study of memory CD4+ T cells and cytomegalovirus serostatus. Study-level background: Donors were healthy Belgian adults, under ten CMV seropositive and about two dozen seronegative. Study outcomes and limitations: A US-trained random forest predicted CMV serostatus with median AUC 0.91. Each of approximately 73 CMV-associated TCRbeta sequences occurred in one to five individuals.

Using immunoSEQ multiplex PCR, the repertoire was profiled, and TCRdb retains in-frame clones only, with some absent. Here the sample spans some 35,000 clones, 79% being singletons. The sort gate was single viable CD3+CD4+CD8-CD45RO+ cells for memory CD4+ T cells. After thawing, CD4+ T cells were positively selected. V was clipped by 0 bases and J by 8 bases; unmatched bases: 6. Germline CDR1 is SQVTM and CDR2 is ANQGSEA. The CDR3 has 14 amino acids. With respect to this clone: What it binds is not known.

What was sequenced was memory CD4+ T cells from blood. The genes are TRBV29-1 and TRBJ1-2; 10 bases line up with TRBD1. The source is an adult in good health and CMV-seropositive. The DNA for the CDR3 is TGCAGCGTTGAAGACCACGACAGGGGGCAAGGCTACACCTTC. It yields the protein CSVEDHDRGQGYTF.